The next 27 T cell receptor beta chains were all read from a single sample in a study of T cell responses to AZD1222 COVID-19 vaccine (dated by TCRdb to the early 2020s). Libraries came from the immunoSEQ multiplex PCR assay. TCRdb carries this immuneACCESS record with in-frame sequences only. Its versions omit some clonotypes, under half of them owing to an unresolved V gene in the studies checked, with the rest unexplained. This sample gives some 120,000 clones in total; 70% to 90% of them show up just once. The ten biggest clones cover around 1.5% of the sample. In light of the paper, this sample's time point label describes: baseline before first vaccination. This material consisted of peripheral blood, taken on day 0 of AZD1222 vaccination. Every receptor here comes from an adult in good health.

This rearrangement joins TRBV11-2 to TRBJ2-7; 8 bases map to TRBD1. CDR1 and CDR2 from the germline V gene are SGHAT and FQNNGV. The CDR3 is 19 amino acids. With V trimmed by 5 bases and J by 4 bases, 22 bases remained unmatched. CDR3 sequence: CASSTYHKDRGVPYYEQYF. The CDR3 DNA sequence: TGTGCCAGCAGCACCTATCATAAAGACAGGGGCGTCCCCTATTACGAGCAGTACTTC.

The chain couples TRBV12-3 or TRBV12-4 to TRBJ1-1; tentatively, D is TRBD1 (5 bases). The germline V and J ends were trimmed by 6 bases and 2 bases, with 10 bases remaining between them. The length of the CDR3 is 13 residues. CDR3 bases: TGTGCCAGCAGCCTTGACAGTAACACTGAAGCTTTCTTT. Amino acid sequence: CASSLDSNTEAFF.

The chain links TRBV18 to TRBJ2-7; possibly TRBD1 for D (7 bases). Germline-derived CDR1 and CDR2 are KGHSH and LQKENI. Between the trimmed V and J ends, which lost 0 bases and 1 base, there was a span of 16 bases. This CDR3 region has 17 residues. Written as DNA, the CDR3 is TGTGCCAGCTCACCACCGCATCAGGGGGGCCAATCCTACGAGCAGTACTTC. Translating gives CASSPPHQGGQSYEQYF.

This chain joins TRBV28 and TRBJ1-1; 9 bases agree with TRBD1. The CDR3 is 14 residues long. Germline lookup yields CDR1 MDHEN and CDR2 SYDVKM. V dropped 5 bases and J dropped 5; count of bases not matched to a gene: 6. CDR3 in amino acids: CASSTTGGGTEAFF. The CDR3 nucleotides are TGTGCCAGCAGTACTACAGGGGGCGGTACTGAAGCTTTCTTT.

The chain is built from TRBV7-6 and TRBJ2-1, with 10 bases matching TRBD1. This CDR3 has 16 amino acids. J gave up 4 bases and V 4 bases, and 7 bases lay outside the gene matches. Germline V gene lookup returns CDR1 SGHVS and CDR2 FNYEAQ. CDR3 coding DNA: TGTGCCAGCAGCTCCCGACAGGGGGCGTTATACAATGAGCAGTTCTTC. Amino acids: CASSSRQGALYNEQFF.

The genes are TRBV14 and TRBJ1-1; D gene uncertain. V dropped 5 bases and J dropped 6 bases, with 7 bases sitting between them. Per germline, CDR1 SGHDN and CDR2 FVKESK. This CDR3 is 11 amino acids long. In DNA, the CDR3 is TGTGCCAGCAGCAAAGGGCCTGAAGCTTTCTTT. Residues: CASSKGPEAFF.

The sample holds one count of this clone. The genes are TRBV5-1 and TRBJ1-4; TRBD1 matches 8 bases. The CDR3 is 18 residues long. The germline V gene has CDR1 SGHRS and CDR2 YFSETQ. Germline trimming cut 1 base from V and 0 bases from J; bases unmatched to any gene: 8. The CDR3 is CASSLRSAGGATNEKLFF. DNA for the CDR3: TGCGCCAGCAGCTTGCGGAGCGCAGGGGGCGCAACTAATGAAAAACTGTTTTTT.

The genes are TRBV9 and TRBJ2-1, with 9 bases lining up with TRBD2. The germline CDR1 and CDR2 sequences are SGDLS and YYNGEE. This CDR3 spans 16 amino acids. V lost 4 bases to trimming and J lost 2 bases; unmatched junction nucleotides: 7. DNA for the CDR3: TGTGCCAGCAGCCCCGGAGCGGGAGGCACCTACAATGAGCAGTTCTTC. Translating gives CASSPGAGGTYNEQFF.

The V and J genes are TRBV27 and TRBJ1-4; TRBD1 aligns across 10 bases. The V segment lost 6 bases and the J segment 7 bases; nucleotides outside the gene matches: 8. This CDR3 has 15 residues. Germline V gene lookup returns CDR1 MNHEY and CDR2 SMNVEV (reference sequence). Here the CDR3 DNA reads TGTGCCAGCAGAATCGGACAGGGGGAGTCTGAAAAACTGTTTTTT. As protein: CASRIGQGESEKLFF. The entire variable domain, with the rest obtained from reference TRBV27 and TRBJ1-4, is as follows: EAQVTQNPRYLITVTGKKLTVTCSQNMNHEYMSWYRQDPGLGLRQIYYSMNVEVTDKGDVPEGYKVSRKEKRNFPLILESPSPNQTSLYFCASRIGQGESEKLFFGSGTQLSVL.

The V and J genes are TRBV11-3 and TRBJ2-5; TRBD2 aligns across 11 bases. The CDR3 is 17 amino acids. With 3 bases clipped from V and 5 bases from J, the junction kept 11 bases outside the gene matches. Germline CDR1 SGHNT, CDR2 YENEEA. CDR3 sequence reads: CASSFLAGGDFSETQYF. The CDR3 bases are TGTGCCAGCAGCTTCTTAGCGGGAGGGGACTTCTCCGAGACCCAGTACTTC.

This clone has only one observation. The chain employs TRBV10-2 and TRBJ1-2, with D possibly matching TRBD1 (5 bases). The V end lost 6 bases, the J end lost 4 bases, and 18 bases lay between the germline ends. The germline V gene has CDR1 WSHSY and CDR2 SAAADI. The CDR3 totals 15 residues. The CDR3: CASRSTGPDPYGYTF. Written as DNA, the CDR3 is TGCGCCAGCAGGTCAACAGGACCCGATCCCTATGGCTACACCTTC.

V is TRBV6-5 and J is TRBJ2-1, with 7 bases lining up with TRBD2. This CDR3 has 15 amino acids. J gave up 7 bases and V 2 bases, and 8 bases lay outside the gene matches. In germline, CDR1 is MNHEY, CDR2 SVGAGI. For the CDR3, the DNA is TGTGCCAGCAGTTACCTCCTAGCGGAAGGGAATGAGCAGTTCTTC. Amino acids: CASSYLLAEGNEQFF.

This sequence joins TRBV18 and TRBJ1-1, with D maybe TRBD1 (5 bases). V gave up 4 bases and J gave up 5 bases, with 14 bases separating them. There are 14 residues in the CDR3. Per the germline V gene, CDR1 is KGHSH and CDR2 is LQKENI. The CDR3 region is CASSLTVIGTEAFF. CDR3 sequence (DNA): TGTGCCAGCTCACTGACAGTCATCGGAACTGAAGCTTTCTTT.

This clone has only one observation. CDR3 in amino acids: CATSRDPGTTSNEKLFF. The CDR3 bases are TGTGCCACCAGCAGAGATCCCGGGACAACTAGTAATGAAAAACTGTTTTTT. The chain is built from TRBV15 and TRBJ1-4, with a weak D call TRBD1 (6 bases). The CDR3 extends over 17 amino acids. The germline gives CDR1 LNHNV, CDR2 YYDKDF (reference sequence). V was trimmed by 0 bases and J by 4 bases, leaving 15 bases between them.

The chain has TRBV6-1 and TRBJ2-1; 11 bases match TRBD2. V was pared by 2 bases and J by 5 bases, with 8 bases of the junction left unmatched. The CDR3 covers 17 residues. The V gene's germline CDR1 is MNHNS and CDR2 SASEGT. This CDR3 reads CASSERMGTSGNNEQFF. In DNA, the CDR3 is TGTGCCAGCAGTGAACGGATGGGGACTAGCGGAAACAATGAGCAGTTCTTC.

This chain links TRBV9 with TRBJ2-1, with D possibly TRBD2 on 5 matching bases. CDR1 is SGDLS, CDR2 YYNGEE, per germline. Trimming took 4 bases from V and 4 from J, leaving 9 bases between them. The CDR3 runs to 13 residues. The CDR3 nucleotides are TGTGCCAGCAGCTTCGGGATATACAATGAGCAGTTCTTC. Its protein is CASSFGIYNEQFF.

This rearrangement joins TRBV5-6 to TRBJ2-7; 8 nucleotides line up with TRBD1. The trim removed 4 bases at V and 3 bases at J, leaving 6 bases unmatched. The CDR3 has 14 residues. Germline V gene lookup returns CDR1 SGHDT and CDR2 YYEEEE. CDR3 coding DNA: TGTGCCAGCAGCGGGGGACAGGCCCTCTACGAGCAGTACTTC. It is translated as CASSGGQALYEQYF.

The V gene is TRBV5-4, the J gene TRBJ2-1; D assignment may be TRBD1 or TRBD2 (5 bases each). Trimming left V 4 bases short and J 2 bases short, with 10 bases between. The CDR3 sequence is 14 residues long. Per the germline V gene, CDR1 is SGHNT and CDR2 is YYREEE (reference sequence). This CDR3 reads CASSQRDAYNEQFF. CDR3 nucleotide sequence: TGTGCCAGCAGCCAAAGGGACGCCTACAATGAGCAGTTCTTC.

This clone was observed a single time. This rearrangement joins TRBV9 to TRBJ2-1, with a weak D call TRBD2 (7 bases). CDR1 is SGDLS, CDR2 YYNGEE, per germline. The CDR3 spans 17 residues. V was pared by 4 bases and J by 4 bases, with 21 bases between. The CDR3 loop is CASSLRGGRLQYNEQFF. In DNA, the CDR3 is TGTGCCAGCAGCCTTAGGGGGGGAAGACTTCAGTACAATGAGCAGTTCTTC.

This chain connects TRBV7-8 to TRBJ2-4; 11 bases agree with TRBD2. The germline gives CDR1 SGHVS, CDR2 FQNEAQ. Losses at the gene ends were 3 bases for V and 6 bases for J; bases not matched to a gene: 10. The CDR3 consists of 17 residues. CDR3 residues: CASSLYSGRAVGNIQYF. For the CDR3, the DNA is TGTGCCAGCAGCTTGTATAGCGGGAGGGCCGTGGGAAACATTCAGTACTTC.

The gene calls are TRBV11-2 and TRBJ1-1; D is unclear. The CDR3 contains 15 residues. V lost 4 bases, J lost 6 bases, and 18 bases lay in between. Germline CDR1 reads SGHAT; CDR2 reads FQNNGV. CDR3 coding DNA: TGTGCCAGCAGCTCTCTACAAGGGCGAAGCGCTGAAGCTTTCTTT. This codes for CASSSLQGRSAEAFF. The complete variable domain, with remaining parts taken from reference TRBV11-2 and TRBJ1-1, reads EAGVAQSPRYKIIEKRQSVAFWCNPISGHATLYWYQQILGQGPKLLIQFQNNGVVDDSQLPKDRFSAERLKGVDSTLKIQPAKLEDSAVYLCASSSLQGRSAEAFFGQGTRLTVV.

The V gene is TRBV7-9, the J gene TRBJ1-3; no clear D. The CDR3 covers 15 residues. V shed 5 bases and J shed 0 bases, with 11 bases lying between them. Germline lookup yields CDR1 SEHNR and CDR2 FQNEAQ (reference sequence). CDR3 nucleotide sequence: TGTGCCAGCAGCCCAGTTATATTCTCTGGAAACACCATATATTTT. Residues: CASSPVIFSGNTIYF.

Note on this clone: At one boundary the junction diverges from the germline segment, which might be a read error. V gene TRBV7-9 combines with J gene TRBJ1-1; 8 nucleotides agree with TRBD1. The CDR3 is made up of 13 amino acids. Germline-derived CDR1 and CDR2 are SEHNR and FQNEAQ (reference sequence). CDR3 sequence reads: CASSRTGNPEAFF. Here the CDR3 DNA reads TGTGCCAGCAGCCGGACAGGGAACCCTGAAGCTTTCTTT.

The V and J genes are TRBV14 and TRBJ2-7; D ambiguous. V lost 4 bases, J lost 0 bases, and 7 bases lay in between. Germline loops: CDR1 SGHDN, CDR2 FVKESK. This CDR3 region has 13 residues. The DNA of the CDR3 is TGTGCCAGCAGCCGTACGAGCTCCTACGAGCAGTACTTC. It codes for CASSRTSSYEQYF. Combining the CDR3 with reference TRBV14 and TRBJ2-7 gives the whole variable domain EAGVTQFPSHSVIEKGQTVTLRCDPISGHDNLYWYRRVMGKEIKFLLHFVKESKQDESGMPNNRFLAERTGGTYSTLKVQPAELEDSGVYFCASSRTSSYEQYFGPGTRLTVT.

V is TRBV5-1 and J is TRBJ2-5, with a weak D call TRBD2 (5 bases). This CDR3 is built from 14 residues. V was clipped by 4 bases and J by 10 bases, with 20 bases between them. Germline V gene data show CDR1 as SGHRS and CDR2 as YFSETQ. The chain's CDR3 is CASSTRTDGLLQYF. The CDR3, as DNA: TGCGCCAGCAGCACGCGGACTGACGGGTTACTCCAGTACTTC.

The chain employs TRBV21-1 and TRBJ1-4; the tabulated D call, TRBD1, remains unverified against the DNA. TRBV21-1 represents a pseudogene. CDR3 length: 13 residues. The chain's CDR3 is CASLSRLREKLFF. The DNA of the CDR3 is TGTGCCAGCCTCTCCAGGCTACGTGAAAAACTGTTTTTT.

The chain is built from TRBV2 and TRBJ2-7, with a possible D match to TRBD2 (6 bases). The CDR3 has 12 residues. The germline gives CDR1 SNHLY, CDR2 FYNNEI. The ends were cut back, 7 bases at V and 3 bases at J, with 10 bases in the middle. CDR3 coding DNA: TGTGCCAGCACGGGGGAACTCTACGAGCAGTACTTC. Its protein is CASTGELYEQYF.